The 25 T cell receptor beta chains presented below share a single source sample, sequenced in a study of shared clonotypes between healthy human individuals. The assay was immunoSEQ multiplex PCR, and TCRdb's table has in-frame clones only and misses some. The sample contains millions of clones, 85% to 95% of which appear only once. Sequencing input: naive CD4+ T cells sorted from blood. Documented subset: CD45RA+ positively selected. These receptors originate from a man between 18 and 29 years old in good health.

The rearrangement joins TRBV7-9 to TRBJ2-3; D assignment may be TRBD1 or TRBD2 (5 bases each). Trimming took 5 bases from V and 0 from J, leaving 12 bases between them. CDR3 length: 15 amino acids. Germline loops: CDR1 SEHNR, CDR2 FQNEAQ (reference sequence). In nucleotides, the CDR3 is TGTGCCAGCAGCCTTAGAGGGGATAGCACAGATACGCAGTATTTT. Translation gives CASSLRGDSTDTQYF.

V and J are TRBV10-1 and TRBJ2-2; D unclear. Trimming stripped 3 bases from V and 7 bases from J, with 15 bases between. Germline CDR1 is WNHNN and CDR2 is SYGVQD (reference sequence). This CDR3 comprises 15 residues. DNA for the CDR3: TGCGCCAGCAGTGAAGACCGCACGGTCTTCGGGGAGCTGTTTTTT. It translates to CASSEDRTVFGELFF.

This chain links TRBV11-2 with TRBJ2-7; 8 nucleotides match TRBD2. The V and J ends lost 5 bases and 4 bases, in that order; junction bases with no gene match: 7. Per germline, CDR1 SGHAT and CDR2 FQNNGV. CDR3 length: 14 amino acids. In nucleotides, the CDR3 is TGTGCCAGCAGCCAAGCCCCGGGGGGGTACGAGCAGTACTTC. The encoded protein is CASSQAPGGYEQYF.

The chain employs TRBV5-1 and TRBJ2-1; no definite D call. CDR3 length: 15 residues. Germline-derived CDR1 and CDR2 are SGHRS and YFSETQ. The V end was cut by 4 bases, the J end by 5 bases, with 16 bases between. DNA for the CDR3: TGCGCCAGCAGCCAGGCTGCCTCTAGGGACAATGAGCAGTTCTTC. Its protein is CASSQAASRDNEQFF.

The chain uses TRBV10-2 and TRBJ2-7, with D perhaps being TRBD1 or TRBD2 (5 bases each). Trimming removed 8 bases at V and 2 bases at J, with 16 bases between. The CDR3 has 14 residues. The V gene's germline CDR1 is WSHSY and CDR2 SAAADI. The DNA for the CDR3 is TGCGCCAGCCGCAGGGAGTACAAGACCTACGAGCAGTACTTC. Residues: CASRREYKTYEQYF.

The chain has TRBV27 and TRBJ2-1; D is possibly TRBD2 (5 bases). Germline lookup yields CDR1 MNHEY and CDR2 SMNVEV (reference sequence). With 6 bases removed from V and 9 bases from J, the gap between germline ends came to 12 bases. This CDR3 spans 12 amino acids. The CDR3 DNA reads as TGTGCCAGCAGCCCCGACTACGGTGAGCAGTTCTTC. Translating it yields CASSPDYGEQFF.

CDR3 sequence reads: CASSRAGANTEAFF. Here the CDR3 DNA reads TGTGCCAGCAGTCGCGCAGGGGCGAACACTGAAGCTTTCTTT. The chain joins TRBV6-6 to TRBJ1-1; D perhaps matches TRBD1 (6 bases). With 5 bases removed from V and 1 base from J, the gap between germline ends came to 11 bases. Germline V gene lookup returns CDR1 MNHNY and CDR2 SVGAGI (reference sequence). The CDR3 loop spans 14 amino acids.

Worth noting for this clone: Germline is not matched at one junction end, which may reflect a read error. The chain uses TRBV4-1 and TRBJ2-7; D remains ambiguous. Germline CDR1 MGHRA, CDR2 YSYEKL. The CDR3 consists of 13 residues. The CDR3 is CASSQGPAGYLNF. The CDR3 DNA follows: TGCGCCAGCAGCCAAGGACCAGCTGGCTACCTGAACTTC.

V and J are TRBV5-1 and TRBJ2-2; no definite D call. The length of the CDR3 is 15 residues. With 6 bases removed from V and 0 bases from J, the gap between germline ends came to 12 bases. Germline CDR1 reads SGHRS; CDR2 reads YFSETQ. This chain's CDR3 is CASTLDGSNTGELFF. The CDR3 DNA follows: TGCGCCAGCACCCTTGACGGCTCGAACACCGGGGAGCTGTTTTTT.

This sequence joins TRBV11-2 and TRBJ1-6; D is uncertain. Germline CDR1 SGHAT, CDR2 FQNNGV. V was cut by 0 bases and J by 7 bases, with 4 bases left in between. This CDR3 contains 13 residues. CDR3 sequence (DNA): TGTGCCAGCAGCTTAGACGGGAATTCACCCCTCCACTTT. Protein product: CASSLDGNSPLHF.

The gene calls are TRBV5-1 and TRBJ2-7, with a tentative D call TRBD1 (6 bases). Germline V gene lookup returns CDR1 SGHRS and CDR2 YFSETQ. The CDR3 totals 15 residues. Between the trimmed V and J ends, which lost 7 bases and 1 base, there was a span of 18 bases. This chain's CDR3 is CASGRTGSSSYEQYF. CDR3 coding DNA: TGCGCCAGCGGAAGAACAGGGTCCTCTTCCTACGAGCAGTACTTC.

The chain has TRBV5-1 and TRBJ2-7; 7 bases align to TRBD1. This CDR3 region has 14 residues. J lost 2 bases, V lost 1 base, and 3 bases had no gene match. Germline lookup yields CDR1 SGHRS and CDR2 YFSETQ. This chain's CDR3 is CASSLHDRAYEQYF. In nucleotides, the CDR3 is TGCGCCAGCAGCTTGCATGACAGGGCCTACGAGCAGTACTTC.

The gene calls are TRBV19 and TRBJ1-1; 10 nucleotides agree with TRBD1. With V trimmed by 7 bases and J by 0 bases, 5 bases remained unmatched. The V gene's germline CDR1 is LNHDA and CDR2 SQIVND (reference sequence). The CDR3 runs 15 residues. In nucleotides, the CDR3 is TGTGCCAGTACCCTGGGACAGGGGCTGAACACTGAAGCTTTCTTT. Translation: CASTLGQGLNTEAFF.

The V and J genes are TRBV6-6 and TRBJ2-3; 11 nucleotides align to TRBD2. This CDR3 is built from 16 residues. Germline V gene data show CDR1 as MNHNY and CDR2 as SVGAGI (reference sequence). With V trimmed by 5 bases and J by 0 bases, 4 bases remained unmatched. For the CDR3, the DNA is TGTGCCAGCAGTCAACGACTAGCGGGGAGCACAGATACGCAGTATTTT. Residues: CASSQRLAGSTDTQYF.

The table lists this clone with a count of one. The genes are TRBV14 and TRBJ2-1; D is uncertain. V was clipped by 1 base and J by 9 bases, with 4 bases between them. CDR1 is SGHDN and CDR2 is FVKESK in the germline V gene. The CDR3 is 11 amino acids. The CDR3 DNA reads TGTGCCAGCAGCCAAGCGGCTGAGCAGTTCTTC. Translated: CASSQAAEQFF.

Only one count was recorded for this clone. The chain joins TRBV5-8 to TRBJ1-4; weak D call: TRBD1 (6 bases). The V and J ends lost 0 bases and 8 bases respectively, with 14 bases between them. Germline CDR1 and CDR2: SGHTS and YDEGEE. The CDR3 is 15 residues long. CDR3 DNA: TGTGCCAGCAGCTTGGTGACAGGCCGCGAGGAAAAACTGTTTTTT. It codes for CASSLVTGREEKLFF. The whole variable domain, filled in from reference TRBV5-8 and TRBJ1-4, reads EAGVTQSPTHLIKTRGQQATLRCSPISGHTSVYWYQQALGLGLQFLLWYDEGEERNRGNFPPRFSGRQFPNYSSELNVNALELEDSALYLCASSLVTGREEKLFFGSGTQLSVL.

The V and J genes are TRBV28 and TRBJ2-3; 8 positions match TRBD2. Losses at the gene ends were 10 bases for V and 1 base for J; bases not matched to a gene: 7. In germline, CDR1 is MDHEN, CDR2 SYDVKM. This CDR3 has 14 amino acids. This CDR3 is CAIGSGARTDTQYF. As DNA, the CDR3 is TGTGCCATCGGTAGCGGGGCCCGCACAGATACGCAGTATTTT.

This chain connects TRBV10-3 to TRBJ2-2, with a possible D match to TRBD2 (5 bases). This CDR3 has 12 amino acids. Germline V gene sequence: CDR1 ENHRY, CDR2 SYGVKD. Trimming cost V 11 bases and J 4 bases, with 11 bases left between them. The CDR3: CAARDSTGELFF. In DNA form, the CDR3 reads TGTGCCGCGAGGGATAGCACCGGGGAGCTGTTTTTT.

This sequence joins TRBV5-1 and TRBJ2-7; D perhaps matches TRBD1 (7 bases). Germline CDR1 is SGHRS and CDR2 is YFSETQ. Deletions cut 2 bases from V and 4 bases from J, with 16 bases between. This CDR3 has 15 amino acids. This CDR3 is CASSFAGQPAYEQYF. CDR3 coding DNA: TGCGCCAGCAGCTTTGCGGGACAGCCGGCGTACGAGCAGTACTTC.

For this clone: Other DNA sequences in this sample translate to the same CDR3. CDR3 residues: CASSPTGGYTEAFF. In DNA form, the CDR3 reads TGTGCCAGCTCTCCAACAGGGGGTTACACTGAAGCTTTCTTT. The J gene is TRBJ1-1, the V gene TRBV18; 8 nucleotides match TRBD1. J was trimmed by 3 bases and V by 6 bases; bases with no gene match: 6. Germline V lookup: CDR1 KGHSH, CDR2 LQKENI. The CDR3 is made up of 14 amino acids.

The chain joins TRBV19 to TRBJ2-2; tentative D call: TRBD2 (5 bases). With 1 base removed from V and 0 bases from J, the gap between germline ends came to 12 bases. CDR1 LNHDA and CDR2 SQIVND come from the germline V gene (reference sequence). This CDR3 has 17 residues. The CDR3 DNA sequence: TGTGCCAGTAGTATAGTGTCGAGCGGAGCGAACACCGGGGAGCTGTTTTTT. Protein sequence: CASSIVSSGANTGELFF.

The DNA of the CDR3 is TGTGCCAGCAGCCTGGGGGACAGGGGCCGTGAGACCCAGTACTTC. Protein: CASSLGDRGRETQYF. The chain couples TRBV25-1 to TRBJ2-5; 10 nucleotides match TRBD1. This CDR3 is built from 15 residues. V lost 6 bases and J lost 5; bases outside the gene matches: 9. CDR1 and CDR2 (germline): MGHDK, SYGVNS.

This chain connects TRBV5-4 to TRBJ2-3, with D hard to call. Germline V gene sequence: CDR1 SGHNT, CDR2 YYREEE (reference sequence). V lost 0 bases and J 2 bases, leaving 13 bases between the germline ends. CDR3 length equals 16 residues. The CDR3 protein is CASSLVGHPLTDTQYF. CDR3 nucleotide sequence: TGTGCCAGCAGCTTGGTCGGTCACCCTCTCACAGATACGCAGTATTTT.

The chain is built from TRBV30 and TRBJ1-3; D might be TRBD1 (5 bases). The CDR3 contains 15 residues. Germline CDR1 is GTSNPN and CDR2 is SVGIG (reference sequence). The V gene lost 2 bases and the J gene lost 0 bases, with 11 bases spanning the gap. Here the CDR3 reads CAWSKQDLSGNTIYF. The DNA of the CDR3 is TGTGCCTGGAGTAAACAGGACCTCTCTGGAAACACCATATATTTT.

This CDR3 is CASSVERGLTEAFF. The CDR3 bases are TGTGCCAGCAGTGTCGAGAGGGGGCTCACTGAAGCTTTCTTT. The chain carries TRBV6-1 and TRBJ1-1; TRBD1 aligns across 7 bases. V lost 4 bases and J lost 4; bases outside the gene matches: 6. Per the germline V gene, CDR1 is MNHNS and CDR2 is SASEGT. The CDR3 loop spans 14 amino acids.